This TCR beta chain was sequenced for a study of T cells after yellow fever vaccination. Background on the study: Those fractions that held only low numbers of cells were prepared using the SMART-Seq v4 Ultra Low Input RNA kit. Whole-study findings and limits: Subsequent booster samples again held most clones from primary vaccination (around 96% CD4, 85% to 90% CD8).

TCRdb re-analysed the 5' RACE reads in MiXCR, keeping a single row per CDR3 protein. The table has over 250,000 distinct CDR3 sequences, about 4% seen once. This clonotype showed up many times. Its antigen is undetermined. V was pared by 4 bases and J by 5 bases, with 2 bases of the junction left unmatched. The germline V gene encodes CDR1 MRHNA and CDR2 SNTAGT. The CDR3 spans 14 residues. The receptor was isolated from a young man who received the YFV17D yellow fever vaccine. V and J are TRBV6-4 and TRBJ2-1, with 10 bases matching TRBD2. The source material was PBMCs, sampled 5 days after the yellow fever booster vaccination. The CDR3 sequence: CASSGLAGNNEQFF. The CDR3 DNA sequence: TGTGCCAGCAGTGGACTAGCGGGTAACAATGAGCAGTTCTTC.